The TCR beta chain described here comes from a study of T cells after somatic rescue of genetic block (dated by TCRdb to between 2020 and 2021). Some background on the complete study: The study assessed how robust, over the long term, a T-cell system was when the system had developed through somatic rescue of a genetic block in T-cell development.

Details on this clone: This clone's antigen is unknown. Base qualities are not provided; no much larger clone lies one nucleotide away.

Including cysteine and phenylalanine, the CDR3 has 11 amino acids. The DNA shown is the 33-base CDR3, in frame from base 1. The germline V gene (reference sequence) gives CDR1 as DFQATT and CDR2 as SNEGSKA. V is pared back by 4 bases and J by 3 bases, with 6 bases lying between the germline termini. Library prep was done by the immunoSEQ multiplex PCR assay. TCRdb provides this immuneACCESS table in a form limited to in-frame rearrangements. Some clones are lacking; in checked studies, under half of them reflect an unresolved V gene, and why the rest are absent is not known. The sample table contains around 100,000 clones; only one count was recorded for just over 90% of them. Jointly, the top ten make up over 1.1% of the sample.

Sequenced: peripheral blood mononuclear cells (PBMCs). The source is a woman between 18 and 29 years old. This chain joins TRBV20-1 to TRBJ2-5, with the D gene call left open. The CDR3 amino acid sequence is: CSANLKETQYF. The bases read TGCAGTGCTAACTTAAAAGAGACCCAGTACTTC.